This is a list of T cell receptor beta chains from one sample in a study of T cell clones after liver transplantation. The data were produced by immunoSEQ multiplex PCR, yet TCRdb's version contains in-frame clones alone and is incomplete. Here the sample spans around 80,000 clones, about 82% being singletons. The material was CD4+ T cells from blood, obtained around 42 months after liver transplant. The receptors derive from a human patient who received a liver transplant. Some T cells may arise from the graft donor. Each CDR3 is given with its conserved first and last residue. The D gene is left open where the match is weak. Some rows mark clone size as missing; the rest say once, few, many or name a class of expanded clone.

- TRBJ1-2 few TRBV11-2 TGTGCCAGCAGGTCGGGGCGCCTCTATGGCTACACCTTC CASRSGRLYGYTF
- TRBJ2-1 - TRBV25-1 TGTGCCAGCAGTGGCGGGGTCTATGAGCAGTTCTTC CASSGGVYEQFF
TRBD1 TRBJ2-3 - TRBV20-1 TGCAGTGCTAGACTGGGACAGGGACGGTATTTT CSARLGQGRYF
- TRBJ1-3 - TRBV7-2 TGTGCCAGCAGCTTAGCAGGAGGTGGAAACACCATATATTTT CASSLAGGGNTIYF
TRBD1 TRBJ2-7 - TRBV5-3 TGTGCCAGAAGCAACTACCACAGGGGCTCCTACGAGCAGTACTTC CARSNYHRGSYEQYF
TRBD1 TRBJ1-1 - TRBV5-1 TGCGCCAGCAGTTTGGGACAGGTGAACACTGAAGCTTTCTTT CASSLGQVNTEAFF
- TRBJ1-5 - TRBV7-2 TGTGCCAGCAGCTCCGGACGGAATAGCAATCAGCCCCAGCATTTT CASSSGRNSNQPQHF
- TRBJ1-5 - TRBV6-1 TGTGCCAGCAGATTCTACGGTAATCAGCCCCAGCATTTT CASRFYGNQPQHF
TRBD1 TRBJ1-5 - TRBV18 TGTGCCAGCTCATCGACCGGGACAGGGATTCAGCCCCAGCATTTT CASSSTGTGIQPQHF
TRBD1 TRBJ1-2 - TRBV28 TGTGCCAGCAGGGACCGTAAGGACAGGGCGGTCGGCTATGGCTACACCTTC CASRDRKDRAVGYGYTF
TRBD1 TRBJ2-7 - TRBV19 TGTGCCAGTAGTATTCGGTCGGACAGGGTGACCCACGAGCAGTACTTC CASSIRSDRVTHEQYF
TRBD1 TRBJ1-4 once TRBV7-9 TGTGCCAGCAGCTTCGGACAGGGGGGTAATGAAAAACTGTTTTTT CASSFGQGGNEKLFF
- TRBJ1-4 once TRBV5-4 TGTGCCAGCAGCCCCCAGTCCGGGCAAGATGAAAAACTGTTTTTT CASSPQSGQDEKLFF
TRBD2 TRBJ2-2 once TRBV7-9 TGTGCCAGCAGCAGGGGACTAGCGGCTACCGGGGAGCTGTTTTTT CASSRGLAATGELFF
- TRBJ1-1 - TRBV28 TGTGCCAGCAGGAAGGGAACGCTCAGGGAGGGTACTGAAGCTTTCTTT CASRKGTLREGTEAFF
- TRBJ2-4 - TRBV5-6 TGTGCCAGCAGCTCCAAGACGGAAGCCAAAAACATTCAGTACTTC CASSSKTEAKNIQYF
- TRBJ2-5 - TRBV4-1 TGCGCCAGCAGCCAAGTATCGGCCCTCCAAGAGACCCAGTACTTC CASSQVSALQETQYF
TRBD2 TRBJ2-1 few TRBV6-1 TGTGCCAGCAGTGAAAGGGAGCGGGAGGGTGAGCAGTTCTTC CASSEREREGEQFF
- TRBJ1-1 - TRBV7-8 TGTGCCAGCAGCCTAAAACAGGGAACGAACACTGAAGCTTTCTTT CASSLKQGTNTEAFF
TRBD1 TRBJ1-1 - TRBV7-4 TGTGCCAGCAGCTCTGGGACAGGGAGTTTAGCTTTCTTT CASSSGTGSLAFF
TRBD1 TRBJ1-5 - TRBV6-4 TGTGCCAGCAGTGACCCACGGACAGGGGGCAACGATCAGCCCCAGCATTTT CASSDPRTGGNDQPQHF
- TRBJ2-7 - TRBV25-1 TGTGCCAGCAGTGTATCCCTGGCCCCTTACGAGCAGTACTTC CASSVSLAPYEQYF
- TRBJ1-1 - TRBV7-2 TGTGCCAGCAGCTTACGGACAAACACTGAAGCTTTCTTT CASSLRTNTEAFF
TRBD1 TRBJ1-5 - TRBV5-4 TGTGCCAGCAGCCTACAGGGGGGGGGCAATCAGCCCCAGCATTTT CASSLQGGGNQPQHF
- TRBJ2-3 - TRBV5-8 TGTGCCAGCAGCCCAGACCCCCATGGAACAGATACGCAGTATTTT CASSPDPHGTDTQYF
TRBD1 TRBJ1-1 once TRBV18 TGTGCCAGCTCATCGCAGACAGGGAGTAAGCAGTTAACTGAAGCTTTCTTT CASSSQTGSKQLTEAFF
- TRBJ1-5 - TRBV19 TGTGCCAGTAGTATACGGGGGGAAGGGAGCAATCAGCCCCAGCATTTT CASSIRGEGSNQPQHF
- TRBJ1-1 - TRBV28 TGTGCCAGCAGTTTAAGTCCCGCTAACACTGAAGCTTTCTTT CASSLSPANTEAFF
TRBD1 TRBJ2-5 - TRBV28 TGTGCCAGCATCGACAGGGTTCGAGAGACCCAGTACTTC CASIDRVRETQYF
- TRBJ1-1 - TRBV21-1 TGTGCCAGCAGCAAAGAACGTGAAGGGGGCTGGGTGAACACTGAAGCTTTCTTT CASSKEREGGWVNTEAFF
- TRBJ2-7 - TRBV7-9 TGTGCCAGCAGCTTCGGGGGTCGGCGGGAGCAGTACTTC CASSFGGRREQYF
TRBD2 TRBJ2-5 - TRBV5-1 TGCGCCAGCAGCTTCGGGACTAGCGGCCAAGAGACCCAGTACTTC CASSFGTSGQETQYF
- TRBJ1-5 - TRBV28 TGTGCCAGCAGTTTAGGGGATAGGGACCTTCAGCCCCAGCATTTT CASSLGDRDLQPQHF
- TRBJ1-2 - TRBV10-3 TGTGCCATCAGTGAGTCGCCATCTTATGGCTACACCTTC CAISESPSYGYTF
- TRBJ1-3 - TRBV19 TGTGCCAGTAGTTTCGGGATGTCTGGAAACACCATATATTTT CASSFGMSGNTIYF
- TRBJ2-7 once TRBV6-6 TGTGCTCCCAGTAAGGGTAGGAGCTCCTACGAGCAGTACTTC CAPSKGRSSYEQYF